The T cell receptor beta chain under discussion was sequenced for a study of T cell repertoires in cytomegalovirus infection. Overall study context: HLA-B-restricted CMV epitopes that are well studied, plus recently identified HLA-C-restricted ones, were used by the study. It can be stated that public TCR beta signatures indicated CMV infection as well as a matching HLA type.

This clonotype was observed at least ten times. Its antigen remains unknown. Study-level points and caveats: Based on cumulative public TCR beta family frequency, carriers of CMV plus the relevant HLA were identified. Dominating the ex vivo response were TCR beta clonotypes that were CMV-specific and HLA-C-restricted.

TCRdb passed the reads through MiXCR, listing each CDR3 protein once. The table shows 310,000 or so distinct CDR3 sequences, with more than 20% occurring only once. In germline, CDR1 is SGHNT, CDR2 YENEEA. The CDR3 sequence is 14 residues long. V dropped 5 bases and J dropped 8 bases, with 16 bases sitting between them. V gene TRBV11-3 combines with J gene TRBJ2-1, with D perhaps TRBD1 or TRBD2 (7 bases each). This TCR derives from a human donor in good health (CMV status not recorded). Some clones in this sample may be carry-over from other donors' samples. The sample was cultured PBMCs, taken from culture after CMV antigen stimulation. CDR3 bases: TGTGCCAGCAGCACCGTGGCAGGGGGGGATGAGCAGTTCTTC. Encoded protein: CASSTVAGGDEQFF.